This T cell receptor beta chain derives from a study of T cell repertoires in cytomegalovirus infection. Per the germline V gene, CDR1 is MNHNS and CDR2 is SASEGT. The CDR3 has 13 residues. V lost 6 bases and J 0 bases, leaving 8 bases between the germline ends. From the reads, TCRdb called clonotypes with MiXCR, one entry per CDR3 protein. The repertoire holds approximately 700,000 distinct CDR3 sequences, with 35% as singletons. This clonotype occurred a few times. Its antigen is unknown. Study results and caveats: The ex vivo response was dominated by HLA-C-restricted CMV-specific TCR beta clonotypes.

The receptor comes from a human donor in good health (CMV status not recorded). Some clones in this sample may be carry-over from other donors' samples. The sequenced material came from PBMCs. The chain carries TRBV6-1 and TRBJ1-1; unclear D gene. The CDR3: CASRGIMNTEAFF. The CDR3 DNA sequence: TGTGCCAGCAGAGGGATCATGAACACTGAAGCTTTCTTT.